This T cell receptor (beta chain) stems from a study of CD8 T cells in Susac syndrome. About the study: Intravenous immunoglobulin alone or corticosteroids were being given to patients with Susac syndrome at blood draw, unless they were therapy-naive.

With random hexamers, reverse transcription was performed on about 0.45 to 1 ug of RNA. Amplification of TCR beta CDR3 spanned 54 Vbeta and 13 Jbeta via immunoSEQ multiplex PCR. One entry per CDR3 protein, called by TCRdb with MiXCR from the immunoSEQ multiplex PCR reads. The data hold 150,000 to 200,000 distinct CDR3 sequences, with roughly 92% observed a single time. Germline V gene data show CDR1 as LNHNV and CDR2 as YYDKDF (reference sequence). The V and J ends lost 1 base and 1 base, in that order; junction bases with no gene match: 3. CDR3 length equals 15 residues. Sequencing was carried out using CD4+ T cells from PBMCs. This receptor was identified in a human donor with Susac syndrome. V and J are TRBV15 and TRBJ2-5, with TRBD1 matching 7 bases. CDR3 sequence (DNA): TGTGCCACCAGCAGAGTAGGGGACAGCCAAGAGACCCAGTACTTC. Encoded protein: CATSRVGDSQETQYF.